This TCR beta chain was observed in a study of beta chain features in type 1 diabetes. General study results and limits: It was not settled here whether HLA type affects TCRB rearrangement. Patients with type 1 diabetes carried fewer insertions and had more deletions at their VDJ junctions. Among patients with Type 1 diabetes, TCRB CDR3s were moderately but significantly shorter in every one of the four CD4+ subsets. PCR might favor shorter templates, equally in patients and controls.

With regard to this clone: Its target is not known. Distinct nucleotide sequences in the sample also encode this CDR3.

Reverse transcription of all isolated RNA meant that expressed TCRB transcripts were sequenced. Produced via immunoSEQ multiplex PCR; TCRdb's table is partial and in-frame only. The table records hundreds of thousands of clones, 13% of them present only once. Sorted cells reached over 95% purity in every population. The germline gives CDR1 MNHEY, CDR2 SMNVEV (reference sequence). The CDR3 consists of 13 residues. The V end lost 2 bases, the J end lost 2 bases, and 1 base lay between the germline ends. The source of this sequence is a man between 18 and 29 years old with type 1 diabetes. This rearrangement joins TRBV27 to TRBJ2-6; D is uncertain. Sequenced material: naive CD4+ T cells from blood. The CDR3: CASSLAGANVLTF. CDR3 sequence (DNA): TGTGCCAGCAGTTTAGCTGGGGCCAACGTCCTGACTTTC.